The next 27 T cell receptor beta chains were all read from a single sample in a study of blood T cell repertoires in COVID-19. Here immunoSEQ multiplex PCR was the method, and the copy in TCRdb shows in-frame clones only, minus some. The data show approximately 190,000 clones, with 70% to 90% seen just once and 5.9% held by the top ten. The specimen sequenced was peripheral blood. Source of these receptors: a man older than 75 with acute or convalescent COVID-19.

The rearrangement joins TRBV5-1 to TRBJ2-7; weak D call: TRBD1 (5 bases). CDR3 length equals 12 residues. Trimming removed 1 base at V and 4 bases at J, with 6 bases between. Germline CDR1 reads SGHRS; CDR2 reads YFSETQ. CDR3 DNA: TGCGCCAGCAGCTTGACAGGATACGAGCAGTACTTC. This encodes CASSLTGYEQYF.

This chain uses TRBV13 with TRBJ1-1, with TRBD1 identical over 8 bases. Germline CDR1 PRHDT, CDR2 FYEKMQ (reference sequence). J lost 3 bases, V lost 4 bases, and 7 bases had no gene match. This CDR3 is 15 amino acids long. The CDR3 region is CASSSDRESHTEAFF. DNA of the CDR3: TGTGCCAGCAGCTCGGACAGGGAATCGCACACTGAAGCTTTCTTT. The complete variable domain, with remaining parts taken from reference TRBV13 and TRBJ1-1, reads AAGVIQSPRHLIKEKRETATLKCYPIPRHDTVYWYQQGPGQDPQFLISFYEKMQSDKGSIPDRFSAQQFSDYHSELNMSSLELGDSALYFCASSSDRESHTEAFFGQGTRLTVV.

On this clone: A read error may account for a junction end that differs from germline. The chain joins TRBV27 to TRBJ2-7, with 10 bases identical to TRBD2. This CDR3 has 12 amino acids. CDR1 is MNHEY, CDR2 SMNVEV, per germline (reference sequence). Here the CDR3 DNA reads TGTGCCAGCAGTCCCCCTTTGGGACTAGCGTCTTTC. It encodes CASSPPLGLASF.

This chain joins TRBV27 and TRBJ1-2, with TRBD1 as a possible D gene (5 bases). CDR1 and CDR2 (germline): MNHEY, SMNVEV (reference sequence). The CDR3 length is 14 residues. V lost 2 bases, J lost 7 bases, and 14 bases lay in between. CDR3 in DNA: TGTGCCAGCAGTTTAGTAGCAGGGTCCATTGGCTACACCTTC. Protein product: CASSLVAGSIGYTF.

The chain combines TRBV6-6 with TRBJ2-5; 7 positions match TRBD2. Losses at the gene ends were 4 bases for V and 3 bases for J; bases not matched to a gene: 8. From germline, CDR1 is MNHNY and CDR2 SVGAGI (reference sequence). The CDR3 spans 15 residues. This CDR3 is CASSFASGGEETQYF. CDR3 DNA sequence: TGTGCCAGCAGTTTTGCTAGCGGAGGGGAAGAGACCCAGTACTTC.

The chain has TRBV19 and TRBJ2-3; 7 bases align to TRBD1. The CDR3 runs to 15 residues. Germline CDR1 reads LNHDA; CDR2 reads SQIVND (reference sequence). V shed 4 bases and J 3 bases; nucleotides not matched to a gene: 7. Here the CDR3 reads CASSKPTGVTDTQYF. Written as DNA, the CDR3 is TGTGCCAGTAGTAAACCAACAGGGGTAACAGATACGCAGTATTTT. The full variable domain, in which reference TRBV19 and TRBJ2-3 provide the parts outside the CDR3, is DGGITQSPKYLFRKEGQNVTLSCEQNLNHDAMYWYRQDPGQGLRLIYYSQIVNDFQKGDIAEGYSVSREKKESFPLTVTSAQKNPTAFYLCASSKPTGVTDTQYFGPGTRLTVL.

V gene TRBV11-3 combines with J gene TRBJ2-2, with 11 positions matching TRBD1. V trimming: 8 bases; J trimming: 6 bases; junction bases outside the gene matches: 8. Looked up from germline, CDR1 is SGHNT and CDR2 is YENEEA. The CDR3 runs to 15 residues. The CDR3, as DNA: TGTGCCAGCGGTCGGGGACAGGGGGGAGCCGGGGAGCTGTTTTTT. It specifies CASGRGQGGAGELFF.

This clone has more than one count but fewer than ten. The rearrangement uses TRBV28 and TRBJ1-3; D unresolved. The length of the CDR3 is 15 residues. Germline assignment: CDR1 MDHEN and CDR2 SYDVKM. With 6 bases removed from V and 0 bases from J, the gap between germline ends came to 12 bases. The CDR3 loop reads CASRSSGSSGNTIYF. The CDR3 nucleotides read TGTGCCAGCAGATCATCAGGCAGCTCTGGAAACACCATATATTTT. The entire variable domain, with the rest obtained from reference TRBV28 and TRBJ1-3, is as follows: DVKVTQSSRYLVKRTGEKVFLECVQDMDHENMFWYRQDPGLGLRLIYFSYDVKMKEKGDIPEGYSVSREKKERFSLILESASTNQTSMYLCASRSSGSSGNTIYFGEGSWLTVV.

The chain employs TRBV14 and TRBJ1-2; 7 bases match TRBD1. The trim removed 2 bases at V and 10 bases at J, leaving 4 bases unmatched. Germline-derived CDR1 and CDR2 are SGHDN and FVKESK. This CDR3 region has 12 residues. In DNA form, the CDR3 reads TGTGCCAGCAGCCAAAAACAGGGGAACTACACCTTC. This translates into CASSQKQGNYTF.

The chain couples TRBV6-2 or TRBV6-3 to TRBJ2-1; TRBD2 agrees at 13 bases. This CDR3 comprises 18 residues. Losses at the gene ends were 0 bases for V and 5 bases for J; bases not matched to a gene: 7. The germline V gene encodes CDR1 MNHEY and CDR2 SVGEGT. The chain's CDR3 is CASSYSGLAGTFNNEQFF. The CDR3 DNA sequence: TGTGCCAGCAGTTACTCGGGACTAGCGGGGACCTTCAACAATGAGCAGTTCTTC.

This chain connects TRBV6-5 to TRBJ2-2; 7 bases match TRBD2. The germline CDR1 and CDR2 sequences are MNHEY and SVGAGI. The CDR3 has 15 residues. The CDR3 coding sequence is TGTGCGCACCCAGAAGCGGGGTTGAACACCGGGGAGCTGTTTTTT. Its protein product is CAHPEAGLNTGELFF.

The CDR3 nucleotides read TGTGCCAGCAGCTTAGGACAGGGGGGCTTTGGGGCCAACGTCCTGACTTTC. It is translated as CASSLGQGGFGANVLTF. The rearrangement links TRBV7-2 to TRBJ2-6, with 9 bases lining up with TRBD1. Losses at the gene ends were 1 base for V and 3 bases for J; bases not matched to a gene: 4. Per the germline V gene, CDR1 is SGHTA and CDR2 is FQGNSA. This CDR3 has 17 amino acids.

The rearrangement joins TRBV23-1 to TRBJ2-1; 13 bases match TRBD2. TRBV23-1 is filed as an ORF, its function uncertain. After removal of 3 bases from V and 7 bases from J, the junction contained 6 bases not matched to a gene. CDR3 length equals 16 residues. DNA of the CDR3: TGCGCCAGCAGTCAGCAGACTAGCGGGAGGAGTAATGAGCAGTTCTTC. Amino acids: CASSQQTSGRSNEQFF.

The genes are TRBV7-3 and TRBJ2-6, with D possibly TRBD1 on 5 matching bases. CDR1 and CDR2 from the germline V gene are SGHTA and FQGTGA. V lost 1 base and J lost 4, with 11 bases in between. The CDR3 consists of 16 residues. CDR3 protein: CASSLSQGGGANVLTF. CDR3 coding DNA: TGTGCCAGCAGCTTAAGCCAGGGTGGAGGGGCCAACGTCCTGACTTTC.

The J gene is TRBJ1-2, the V gene TRBV29-1, with 7 nucleotides matching TRBD1. V shed 6 bases, J shed 7 bases, and the junction held 11 bases outside the gene matches. CDR1 and CDR2 (germline): SQVTM, ANQGSEA. The CDR3 runs to 13 residues. DNA for the CDR3: TGCAGCGTGGACGCTGACAGGGTGGGTGGCTACACCTTC. This gives the protein CSVDADRVGGYTF.

The chain uses TRBV10-1 and TRBJ2-2; the match to TRBD2 covers 8 bases. The CDR3 is 13 amino acids. The germline V gene has CDR1 WNHNN and CDR2 SYGVQD (reference sequence). V gave up 4 bases and J gave up 6 bases; unmatched junction bases: 1. The CDR3 sequence is CASSASGPGELFF. CDR3 sequence (DNA): TGCGCCAGCAGTGCTAGCGGGCCCGGGGAGCTGTTTTTT.

V and J are TRBV30 and TRBJ1-2; a possible D gene is TRBD1 (6 bases). CDR3 length equals 17 residues. V lost 0 bases, J lost 2 bases, and 19 bases lay in between. Germline CDR1 and CDR2: GTSNPN and SVGIG (reference sequence). CDR3 nucleotide sequence: TGTGCCTGGAGTGTAACCCCCTTGGACAGAAAAAACTATGGCTACACCTTC. Translated: CAWSVTPLDRKNYGYTF.

The genes are TRBV6-5 and TRBJ2-2; D might be TRBD1 (5 bases). Trimming removed 6 bases at V and 1 base at J, with 9 bases between. Germline lookup yields CDR1 MNHEY and CDR2 SVGAGI. The length of the CDR3 is 14 residues. The CDR3 spells CASRFGQNTGELFF. The CDR3 DNA reads TGTGCCAGCAGGTTTGGACAGAACACCGGGGAGCTGTTTTTT.

The chain employs TRBV6-1 and TRBJ2-2, with 10 bases lining up with TRBD2. The CDR3 covers 16 residues. Germline V CDR1 and CDR2: MNHNS, SASEGT. V dropped 2 bases and J dropped 6; count of bases not matched to a gene: 6. The CDR3 DNA reads TGTGCCAGCAGTGAATGGGGGCTAGCGGGAGCCGGGGAGCTGTTTTTT. This translates into CASSEWGLAGAGELFF.

This chain connects TRBV6-5 to TRBJ1-4, with 9 bases matching TRBD1. The CDR3 sequence is 14 residues long. V dropped 5 bases and J dropped 7; count of bases not matched to a gene: 5. CDR1 and CDR2 (germline): MNHEY, SVGAGI. The CDR3 nucleotides read TGTGCCAGCAGTCGGCCGGGACAGGGTGAAAAACTGTTTTTT. As protein: CASSRPGQGEKLFF.

V gene TRBV19 combines with J gene TRBJ2-3, with D perhaps matching TRBD2 (6 bases). Germline CDR1 and CDR2: LNHDA and SQIVND (reference sequence). Trimming pared 3 bases from V and 5 bases from J, leaving 18 bases between. There are 16 residues in the CDR3. The CDR3 nucleotides read TGTGCCAGTAGTATCATAGCGGCCCGGAGGGGAGATACGCAGTATTTT. It encodes CASSIIAARRGDTQYF.

This chain uses TRBV14 with TRBJ1-1; tentative D call: TRBD1 (6 bases). The CDR3 contains 13 residues. Germline CDR1 SGHDN, CDR2 FVKESK. Trimming removed 6 bases at V and 0 bases at J, with 8 bases between. The CDR3 spells CASRQGLNTEAFF. Written as DNA, the CDR3 is TGTGCCAGCAGACAGGGCCTGAACACTGAAGCTTTCTTT.

This chain joins TRBV7-3 and TRBJ2-1, with D maybe TRBD1 (5 bases). Germline V gene sequence: CDR1 SGHTA, CDR2 FQGTGA. The CDR3 is made up of 15 amino acids. V dropped 1 base and J dropped 10 bases, with 17 bases sitting between them. In DNA, the CDR3 is TGTGCCAGCAGCTTAAAGGGATCGGTACCAGGGGAGCAGTTCTTC. It codes for CASSLKGSVPGEQFF.

Notes on this clone: At one end, the junction sequence differs from germline, possibly due to a read error. The chain employs TRBV3-1 (or the pseudogene TRBV3-2) and TRBJ1-4; D unresolved. Germline CDR1 reads LGHDT; CDR2 reads YNNKEL (reference sequence). CDR3 size: 16 residues. CDR3 sequence reads: CASRQGSQRTNEKLFF. CDR3 in DNA: TGTGCCAGCAGGCAAGGCTCACAGAGAACTAATGAAAAACTGTTTTTT.

This sequence joins TRBV7-9 and TRBJ1-4; D is unresolved. The germline CDR1 and CDR2 sequences are SEHNR and FQNEAQ (reference sequence). The V end lost 0 bases, the J end lost 7 bases, and 3 bases lay between the germline ends. CDR3 length equals 12 residues. The CDR3 region has the DNA TGTGCCAGCAGCTTAGCGGCTGAAAAACTGTTTTTT. It specifies CASSLAAEKLFF. Supplemented by reference TRBV7-9 and TRBJ1-4, the full variable domain reads DTGVSQNPRHKITKRGQNVTFRCDPISEHNRLYWYRQTLGQGPEFLTYFQNEAQLEKSRLLSDRFSAERPKGSFSTLEIQRTEQGDSAMYLCASSLAAEKLFFGSGTQLSVL.

The rearrangement links TRBV14 to TRBJ2-3; no clear D gene. The germline V gene has CDR1 SGHDN and CDR2 FVKESK. V lost 0 bases and J lost 0, with 10 bases in between. The CDR3 length is 16 residues. Here the CDR3 DNA reads TGTGCCAGCAGCCAAGATTGGCAGGATAGCACAGATACGCAGTATTTT. Translated: CASSQDWQDSTDTQYF.

The genes are TRBV12-3 or TRBV12-4 and TRBJ1-4, with 7 bases identical to TRBD1. The CDR3 contains 13 residues. Trimming took 6 bases from V and 8 from J; bases not matched to a gene: 6. The CDR3 reads CASSRDRGEKLFF. The CDR3, as DNA: TGTGCCAGCAGCCGGGACAGAGGGGAAAAACTGTTTTTT.